These 11 T cell receptor beta chains were all obtained from the same sample, sequenced in a study of T cell responses to AZD1222 COVID-19 vaccine. Sequencing was performed with immunoSEQ multiplex PCR; in TCRdb, only in-frame clones are kept and a portion is missing. The repertoire holds about 88,000 clones, around nine tenths seen once, with roughly 5% in the top ten. The material was peripheral blood, obtained on day 0 of MenACWY control vaccination. The receptor set was obtained from an adult in good health.

J is TRBJ2-1 and V is TRBV20-1, with a tentative D call TRBD1 (6 bases). V lost 5 bases and J 6 bases, leaving 8 bases between the germline ends. Germline CDR1 is DFQATT and CDR2 is SNEGSKA (reference sequence). The CDR3 contains 11 residues. As DNA, the CDR3 is TGCAGTGCTCGCAGGGGCAATGAGCAGTTCTTC. Translation gives CSARRGNEQFF.

The chain uses TRBV18 and TRBJ2-5; D is perhaps TRBD2 (6 bases). The CDR3 is 15 residues long. Germline CDR1 and CDR2: KGHSH and LQKENI. Trimming cost V 4 bases and J 2 bases, with 14 bases left between them. For the CDR3, the DNA is TGTGCCAGCTCACGCTCGAGTGGGGGGCAAGAGACCCAGTACTTC. It is translated as CASSRSSGGQETQYF.

The J gene is TRBJ1-2, the V gene TRBV3-1 (or the pseudogene TRBV3-2); D unresolved. Germline CDR1 is LGHDT and CDR2 is YNNKEL (reference sequence). Trimming removed 1 base at V and 4 bases at J, with 13 bases between. CDR3 size: 15 residues. CDR3: CASSQVPSTPYGYTF. The CDR3 DNA reads as TGTGCCAGCAGCCAAGTGCCGTCCACCCCCTATGGCTACACCTTC.

This sequence joins TRBV27 and TRBJ1-2; 10 bases map to TRBD1. The V gene end was trimmed by 4 bases and the J gene end by 2 bases; junction bases not matched to a gene: 1. The CDR3 spans 14 residues. CDR1 MNHEY and CDR2 SMNVEV come from the germline V gene (reference sequence). DNA for the CDR3: TGTGCCAGCAGTTGGGGACAGGGGAACTATGGCTACACCTTC. As protein: CASSWGQGNYGYTF.

This chain links TRBV29-1 with TRBJ1-1; 11 nucleotides match TRBD1. CDR1 and CDR2 (germline): SQVTM, ANQGSEA. V gave up 3 bases and J gave up 1 base; unmatched junction bases: 4. The CDR3 loop spans 15 amino acids. CDR3 DNA: TGCAGCGTTGAGGACAGGGGGCAAAGGAACACTGAAGCTTTCTTT. Translated, it gives CSVEDRGQRNTEAFF.

V gene TRBV13 combines with J gene TRBJ2-5; D is ambiguous. Between the trimmed V and J ends, which lost 3 bases and 5 bases, there was a span of 4 bases. Per germline, CDR1 PRHDT and CDR2 FYEKMQ (reference sequence). The CDR3 extends over 11 amino acids. The CDR3, as DNA: TGTGCCAGCAGCTTGTTGGAGACCCAGTACTTC. Protein: CASSLLETQYF.

This clone was recorded only once. The V gene is TRBV2, the J gene TRBJ2-5; 12 positions agree with TRBD1. Germline loops: CDR1 SNHLY, CDR2 FYNNEI. This CDR3 region has 16 residues. V lost 6 bases to trimming and J lost 5 bases; unmatched junction nucleotides: 10. The chain's CDR3 is CASRAGDRGLGETQYF. In DNA, the CDR3 is TGTGCCAGCAGAGCCGGGGACAGGGGGCTAGGGGAGACCCAGTACTTC.

This rearrangement joins TRBV7-9 to TRBJ1-2; 8 bases are shared with TRBD1. Per the germline V gene, CDR1 is SEHNR and CDR2 is FQNEAQ (reference sequence). The CDR3 has 13 amino acids. The trim removed 5 bases at V and 8 bases at J, leaving 7 bases unmatched. CDR3 region: CASSAGTGEGYTF. Written as DNA, the CDR3 is TGTGCCAGCAGCGCCGGGACAGGCGAAGGCTACACCTTC.

As for this clone: At the DNA level, this CDR3 is encoded by other sequences in the same sample as well. V is TRBV14 and J is TRBJ1-6; D gene uncertain. Germline values: CDR1 SGHDN, CDR2 FVKESK. V lost 0 bases and J 9 bases, leaving 6 bases between the germline ends. This CDR3 spans 13 amino acids. CDR3 sequence: CASSQDLGSPLHF. CDR3 nucleotides: TGTGCCAGCAGCCAAGATCTCGGTTCACCCCTCCACTTT.

This chain links TRBV7-2 with TRBJ1-3; a weak D match, TRBD1 (5 bases). CDR1 is SGHTA and CDR2 is FQGNSA in the germline V gene. The V and J ends lost 1 base and 0 bases respectively, with 13 bases between them. The length of the CDR3 is 17 residues. The CDR3 spells CASSLEAGPNSGNTIYF. The CDR3 nucleotides read TGTGCCAGCAGCTTAGAGGCAGGGCCAAACTCTGGAAACACCATATATTTT.

The V and J genes are TRBV7-3 and TRBJ2-1; 9 bases map to TRBD2. Germline CDR1 and CDR2: SGHTA and FQGTGA. V gave up 2 bases and J gave up 8 bases; unmatched junction bases: 7. CDR3 length: 15 residues. The CDR3 bases are TGTGCCAGCAGCTTAGGCGGGAGGGCCGGCGATGAGCAGTTCTTC. It yields the protein CASSLGGRAGDEQFF.